These 18 T cell receptor beta chains were all obtained from the same sample, sequenced in a study of blood T cell repertoires in COVID-19. Method: immunoSEQ multiplex PCR; TCRdb's copy keeps in-frame clones and lacks some. This repertoire shows 150,000 or so clones, 86% found once; its top ten account for roughly 4%. Specimen: peripheral blood. The receptors were gathered from a woman aged 70 to 79 with acute or convalescent COVID-19.

This chain links TRBV7-8 with TRBJ1-4, with 8 positions matching TRBD1. Germline assignment: CDR1 SGHVS and CDR2 FQNEAQ. This CDR3 is built from 14 residues. The J segment lost 7 bases and the V segment lost 5 bases, leaving 6 bases of the junction unmatched. In DNA, the CDR3 is TGTGCCAGCAGCGCGGGACAGGTATCTGAAAAACTGTTTTTT. Its protein is CASSAGQVSEKLFF.

CDR3 region: CAIRDRGKGETQYF. The CDR3 region has the DNA TGTGCCATCAGGGACAGGGGAAAAGGAGAGACCCAGTACTTC. This chain links TRBV10-3 with TRBJ2-5; 9 nucleotides line up with TRBD1. The CDR3 totals 14 residues. Germline values: CDR1 ENHRY, CDR2 SYGVKD. V gave up 6 bases and J gave up 4 bases; unmatched junction bases: 6.

The chain joins TRBV19 to TRBJ1-5; 9 positions match TRBD1. The CDR3 consists of 15 residues. CDR1 and CDR2 from the germline V gene are LNHDA and SQIVND (reference sequence). With 7 bases clipped from V and 1 base from J, the junction kept 5 bases outside the gene matches. CDR3 DNA sequence: TGTGCCAGTACCAGACAGGGGGGCAGCAATCAGCCCCAGCATTTT. It translates to CASTRQGGSNQPQHF.

The chain combines TRBV3-1 (or the pseudogene TRBV3-2) with TRBJ2-5; 7 nucleotides align to TRBD1. V lost 2 bases and J lost 2; bases outside the gene matches: 2. The CDR3 extends over 14 amino acids. Per germline, CDR1 LGHDT and CDR2 YNNKEL (reference sequence). CDR3 region: CASSQSGQQETQYF. CDR3 nucleotides: TGTGCCAGCAGCCAATCGGGACAGCAAGAGACCCAGTACTTC.

This clone was counted only a few times. The chain is built from TRBV18 and TRBJ2-7, with 7 bases aligning to TRBD1. Germline assignment: CDR1 KGHSH and CDR2 LQKENI. CDR3 length: 18 residues. Unmatched junction bases numbered 19, after V lost 5 bases and J lost 3 bases. The CDR3 region is CASSIGQVGGSDYYEQYF. In nucleotides, the CDR3 is TGTGCCAGCTCAATAGGACAGGTTGGCGGTTCGGATTACTACGAGCAGTACTTC.

The V call is TRBV9, the J call TRBJ1-2, with 7 positions matching TRBD1. From germline, CDR1 is SGDLS and CDR2 YYNGEE. The length of the CDR3 is 15 residues. V lost 0 bases to trimming and J lost 3 bases; unmatched junction nucleotides: 5. The CDR3 coding sequence is TGTGCCAGCAGCGTAGGGACAGGAAGGGACTATGGCTACACCTTC. Translated, it gives CASSVGTGRDYGYTF.

This chain uses TRBV7-2 with TRBJ1-1; D gene uncertain. V lost 5 bases and J lost 4, with 17 bases in between. The CDR3 is 15 amino acids. In germline, CDR1 is SGHTA, CDR2 FQGNSA. The CDR3 DNA follows: TGTGCCAGCAGCCCACCCCGTGCGGGAGGCACTGAAGCTTTCTTT. Protein: CASSPPRAGGTEAFF.

V gene TRBV20-1 combines with J gene TRBJ1-2, with D unresolved. The germline V and J ends were trimmed by 3 bases and 8 bases, with 16 bases remaining between them. CDR1 and CDR2 (germline): DFQATT, SNEGSKA (reference sequence). This CDR3 comprises 13 residues. The CDR3 region is CSASLEEGRGYTF. CDR3 sequence (DNA): TGCAGTGCTAGTTTAGAAGAGGGTCGGGGCTACACCTTC.

The chain has TRBV7-9 and TRBJ1-2, with D hard to call. Germline CDR1 is SEHNR and CDR2 is FQNEAQ (reference sequence). The CDR3 contains 13 residues. V dropped 1 base and J dropped 8 bases, with 11 bases sitting between them. The CDR3 region has the DNA TGTGCCAGCAGCTTAGGAGGGCGGTCCGGCTACACCTTC. Residues: CASSLGGRSGYTF.

This chain links TRBV27 with TRBJ2-3; 8 positions agree with TRBD2. The J segment lost 3 bases and the V segment lost 5 bases, leaving 7 bases of the junction unmatched. This CDR3 has 15 amino acids. From germline, CDR1 is MNHEY and CDR2 SMNVEV (reference sequence). CDR3 in amino acids: CASSLLAVGTDTQYF. CDR3 coding DNA: TGTGCCAGCAGTCTACTAGCGGTTGGTACAGATACGCAGTATTTT.

This clone came up once. The chain couples TRBV9 to TRBJ1-2; a weak D match, TRBD1 (5 bases). The length of the CDR3 is 14 residues. The V and J ends lost 0 bases and 4 bases respectively, with 10 bases between them. Germline CDR1 is SGDLS and CDR2 is YYNGEE. CDR3 loop: CASSVEGSVYGYTF. As DNA, the CDR3 is TGTGCCAGCAGCGTAGAGGGGTCCGTCTATGGCTACACCTTC.

The J gene is TRBJ2-1, the V gene TRBV27; 11 nucleotides match TRBD2. The CDR3 has 16 residues. V lost 0 bases to trimming and J lost 8 bases; unmatched junction nucleotides: 6. Germline V gene data show CDR1 as MNHEY and CDR2 as SMNVEV (reference sequence). CDR3 loop: CASSLSYLAGGDEQFF. The CDR3 DNA sequence: TGTGCCAGCAGTTTATCTTACCTAGCGGGAGGAGATGAGCAGTTCTTC.

The chain carries TRBV21-1 and TRBJ2-1; TRBD2, the table's D call, lacks a check against the DNA. TRBV21-1 is labeled a pseudogene. There are 16 residues in the CDR3. The chain's CDR3 is CASSLAGGRAYNEQFF. The CDR3 DNA reads TGTGCCAGCAGCTTAGCGGGAGGCCGAGCATACAATGAGCAGTTCTTC.

The chain uses TRBV9 and TRBJ2-5, with 9 bases aligning to TRBD2. Germline CDR1 SGDLS, CDR2 YYNGEE. The CDR3 has 15 residues. After removal of 0 bases from V and 3 bases from J, the junction contained 3 bases not matched to a gene. The CDR3 DNA reads TGTGCCAGCAGCGTAGATGGCGGGAGGGAAGAGACCCAGTACTTC. Amino acid sequence: CASSVDGGREETQYF.

This rearrangement joins TRBV5-1 to TRBJ2-1, with 7 bases that match TRBD1. The CDR3 is 14 residues long. V shed 4 bases and J 8 bases; nucleotides not matched to a gene: 9. The germline gives CDR1 SGHRS, CDR2 YFSETQ. In nucleotides, the CDR3 is TGCGCCAGCAGCCTGGGACAGCCGGGCCATGAGCAGTTCTTC. It encodes CASSLGQPGHEQFF.

The chain employs TRBV10-3 and TRBJ2-5; 8 bases fit TRBD1. The CDR3 extends over 15 amino acids. V trimming: 0 bases; J trimming: 3 bases; junction bases outside the gene matches: 3. The germline CDR1 and CDR2 sequences are ENHRY and SYGVKD. The CDR3 protein is CAISESNRGKETQYF. In DNA form, the CDR3 reads TGTGCCATCAGTGAGTCTAACAGGGGGAAAGAGACCCAGTACTTC.

This clone showed up just once. The rearrangement links TRBV27 to TRBJ1-5; D is unclear. V was trimmed by 0 bases and J by 4 bases, leaving 7 bases between them. Germline assignment: CDR1 MNHEY and CDR2 SMNVEV (reference sequence). The CDR3 is 14 residues long. The CDR3 loop is CASSLSPGNQPQHF. The DNA for the CDR3 is TGTGCCAGCAGTTTATCCCCGGGGAATCAGCCCCAGCATTTT.

The chain couples TRBV14 to TRBJ2-5; no firm D call. The CDR3 loop spans 11 amino acids. Trimming cost V 1 base and J 7 bases, with 4 bases left between them. Germline V gene lookup returns CDR1 SGHDN and CDR2 FVKESK. This CDR3 is CASSQVRTQYF. CDR3 sequence (DNA): TGTGCCAGCAGCCAAGTCAGGACCCAGTACTTC.